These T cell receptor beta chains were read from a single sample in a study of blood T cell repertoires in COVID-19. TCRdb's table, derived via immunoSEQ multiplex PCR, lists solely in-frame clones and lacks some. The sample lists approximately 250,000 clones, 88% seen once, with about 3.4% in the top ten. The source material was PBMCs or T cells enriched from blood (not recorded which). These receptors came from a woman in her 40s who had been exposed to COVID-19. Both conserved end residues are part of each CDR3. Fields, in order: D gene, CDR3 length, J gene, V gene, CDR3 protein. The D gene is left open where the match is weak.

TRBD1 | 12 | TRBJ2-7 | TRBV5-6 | CASSQTGSEQYF
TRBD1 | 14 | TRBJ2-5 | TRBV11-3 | CASSQRGRVETQYF
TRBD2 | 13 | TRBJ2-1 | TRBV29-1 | CSVEPSGGYEQFF
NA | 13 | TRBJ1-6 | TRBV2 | CASTGGEDSPLHF
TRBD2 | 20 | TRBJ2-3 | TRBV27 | CASSLGVSSGGARIADTQYF
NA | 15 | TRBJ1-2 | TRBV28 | CASSGHRAGENGYTF
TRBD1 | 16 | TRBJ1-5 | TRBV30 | CAWRGGQDYSNQPQHF
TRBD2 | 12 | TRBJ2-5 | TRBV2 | CASSFGGETQYF
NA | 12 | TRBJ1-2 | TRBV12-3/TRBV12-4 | CASSRGLSGYTF
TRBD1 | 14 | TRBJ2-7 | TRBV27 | CASSLPDRPHEQYF
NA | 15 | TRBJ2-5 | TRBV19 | CASRPGQGPLKTQYF
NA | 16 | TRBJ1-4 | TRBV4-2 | CASSQGLGKSNEKLFF
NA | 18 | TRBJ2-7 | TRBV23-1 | CASSQSNNSEGGTYEQYF
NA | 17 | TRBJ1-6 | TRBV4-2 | CASSQAQQGFYNSPLHF
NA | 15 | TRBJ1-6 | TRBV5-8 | CASSPRPMRNSPLHF
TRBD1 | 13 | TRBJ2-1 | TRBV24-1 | CATRDRAYNEQFF
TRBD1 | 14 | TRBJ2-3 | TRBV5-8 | CAGSRTGNTDTQYF
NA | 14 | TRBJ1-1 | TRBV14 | CASSQEWGDTEAFF